This TCR beta chain is from a study of control samples from healthy donors and cancer patients. CDR1 is KGHDR, CDR2 SFDVKD, per germline. V was trimmed by 4 bases and J by 8 bases, leaving 12 bases between them. The CDR3 runs to 13 residues. Using immunoSEQ multiplex PCR, the repertoire was profiled, and TCRdb retains in-frame clones only, with some absent. This sample has 120,000 or so clones, with 91% found just once. The sequenced sample was blood. The V gene is TRBV24-1, the J gene TRBJ2-3; either TRBD1 or TRBD2 may fit D (5 bases each). This TCR derives from a woman aged 18-29 years in good health. The CDR3 sequence: CATSERDQGTQYF. The CDR3 coding sequence is TGTGCCACCAGTGAAAGGGACCAGGGTACGCAGTATTTT.